This T cell receptor beta chain was observed in a study of T cell changes during pregnancy in multiple sclerosis. Assay: immunoSEQ multiplex PCR; the TCRdb copy retains only in-frame clones and omits some. This sample has 50,000 or so clones, with less than 95% found just once. The CDR3 contains 14 residues. Germline loops: CDR1 SGHAT, CDR2 FQDESV (reference sequence). The V gene lost 0 bases and the J gene lost 5 bases, with 9 bases spanning the gap. The receptor was isolated from a female donor with multiple sclerosis, enrolled in a pregnancy study. Sequenced here: CD4+ T cells from peripheral blood mononuclear cells, sampled in the third trimester of pregnancy. J is TRBJ2-3 and V is TRBV11-1; weak D call: TRBD2 (6 bases). CDR3 coding DNA: TGTGCCAGCAGCTTAGCGGGGGGAGGAGATACGCAGTATTTT. Translation gives CASSLAGGGDTQYF.